This T cell receptor beta chain was found in a study of spatial heterogeneity in lung cancer. The overall study: On average, each unique TCR and UMI combination appeared more than ten times in raw reads.

Every TCR cDNA molecule carried a tag that served as a unique molecular identifier. TCRdb used MiXCR to reprocess the 5' RACE reads, holding one entry per CDR3 protein. The sample holds about 13,000 distinct CDR3 sequences, around 5.2% seen once. This clonotype was counted at least ten times. The library was designed around alpha chains, so this beta chain is a stray read whose abundance carries little weight. This sample's time point: sample taken at primary tumor resection. Whole RNA from tumor, nontumor lung or frozen PBMC was sequenced unsorted. The donors comprised about 74 untreated early-stage non-small cell lung cancer patients. The receptor's source is a human donor with early-stage non-small cell lung cancer. Sequences were derived from lung tumor tissue, sampled at surgery.

The DNA of the CDR3 is TGTGCCAGCAGTTCCATTTACGAGCAGTACGTC. Residues: CASSSIYEQYV. The V call is TRBV2, the J call TRBJ2-7; no firm D call. This CDR3 is built from 11 residues. The germline V and J ends were trimmed by 5 bases and 4 bases, with 6 bases remaining between them. CDR1 is SNHLY, CDR2 FYNNEI, per germline.